Below, 10 T cell receptor beta chains from the same sample are listed, as sequenced in a study of blood T cell repertoires in COVID-19. Some clones are missing from TCRdb's copy, which holds only in-frame ones; the method was immunoSEQ multiplex PCR. The sample includes about 480,000 clones, 70% to 90% seen only once; the top ten take roughly 2%. Input material: PBMCs or T cells enriched from blood (not recorded which). Every receptor here comes from a woman between 18 and 30 years old with acute COVID-19.

V gene TRBV15 combines with J gene TRBJ1-5; D unclear. The CDR3 length is 16 residues. CDR1 is LNHNV and CDR2 is YYDKDF in the germline V gene (reference sequence). Trimming shortened V by 5 bases and J by 9 bases, and 23 bases separated the two germline ends. The CDR3 DNA sequence: TGTGCCACCAGCGAAGATCCGAGGGAAACGGGTTGGCCCCAGCATTTT. This gives the protein CATSEDPRETGWPQHF.

This clone has only a few counts. The chain couples TRBV11-2 to TRBJ1-3; 8 nucleotides agree with TRBD1. The germline CDR1 and CDR2 sequences are SGHAT and FQNNGV. The CDR3 has 15 residues. The ends lost 5 bases at V and 2 bases at J; junction bases unmatched: 5. CDR3 protein: CASSRSTGAGNTIYF. CDR3 bases: TGTGCCAGCAGCCGTTCGACAGGGGCTGGAAACACCATATATTTT.

A single count supports this clone. This CDR3 is also generated by other DNA sequences in the sample. The rearrangement links TRBV9 to TRBJ2-1, with TRBD2 matching over 14 bases. Germline V gene sequence: CDR1 SGDLS, CDR2 YYNGEE. The CDR3 is made up of 15 amino acids. J lost 6 bases, V lost 5 bases, and 4 bases had no gene match. The CDR3 spells CASSAGTSGSNEQFF. Here the CDR3 DNA reads TGTGCCAGCAGTGCCGGGACTAGCGGGAGCAATGAGCAGTTCTTC.

This sequence joins TRBV7-9 and TRBJ2-7, with D possibly being TRBD1 (6 bases). The germline V gene encodes CDR1 SEHNR and CDR2 FQNEAQ (reference sequence). The CDR3 has 13 amino acids. With 4 bases removed from V and 2 bases from J, the gap between germline ends came to 9 bases. The chain's CDR3 is CASSSDRTYEQYF. The CDR3 DNA sequence: TGTGCCAGCAGCTCAGACAGGACCTACGAGCAGTACTTC. Together with reference TRBV7-9 and TRBJ2-7, the CDR3 gives the full variable domain: DTGVSQNPRHKITKRGQNVTFRCDPISEHNRLYWYRQTLGQGPEFLTYFQNEAQLEKSRLLSDRFSAERPKGSFSTLEIQRTEQGDSAMYLCASSSDRTYEQYFGPGTRLTVT.

This chain joins TRBV27 and TRBJ2-3; 14 positions agree with TRBD2. CDR1 is MNHEY, CDR2 SMNVEV, per germline (reference sequence). The CDR3 length is 18 residues. V gave up 2 bases and J gave up 8 bases; unmatched junction bases: 12. The CDR3 coding sequence is TGTGCCAGCAGTTTAATCTTGCGCGGGACTAGCGGGGGTGGTACGCAGTATTTT. Translating gives CASSLILRGTSGGGTQYF.

The chain couples TRBV20-1 to TRBJ2-3; D gene ambiguous. Deletions cut 6 bases from V and 9 bases from J, with 13 bases between. Germline CDR1 DFQATT, CDR2 SNEGSKA (reference sequence). The CDR3 sequence is 11 residues long. The CDR3 protein is CSADPGPTQYF. The CDR3 DNA follows: TGCAGTGCGGATCCAGGCCCCACGCAGTATTTT.

V is TRBV28 and J is TRBJ2-5; TRBD2 matches 13 bases. Germline V CDR1 and CDR2: MDHEN, SYDVKM. This CDR3 has 15 amino acids. The trim removed 5 bases at V and 5 bases at J, leaving 5 bases unmatched. The CDR3 reads CASSGLAGVKETQYF. For the CDR3, the DNA is TGTGCCAGCAGTGGACTAGCGGGAGTGAAGGAGACCCAGTACTTC.

This chain links TRBV7-2 with TRBJ2-1; D call uncertain. The V gene lost 5 bases and the J gene lost 12 bases, with 11 bases spanning the gap. CDR1 and CDR2 from the germline V gene are SGHTA and FQGNSA. The CDR3 sequence is 11 residues long. The CDR3 DNA is TGTGCCAGCAGCAGACTTGGCGGGCAGTTCTTC. Protein sequence: CASSRLGGQFF.

This clone was detected only once. The V call is TRBV28, the J call TRBJ2-1; 7 bases map to TRBD2. The germline V gene encodes CDR1 MDHEN and CDR2 SYDVKM. There are 14 residues in the CDR3. V gave up 2 bases and J gave up 3 bases; unmatched junction bases: 1. The CDR3 DNA sequence: TGTGCCAGCAGTTTACGCGGGAGCTACAATGAGCAGTTCTTC. This encodes CASSLRGSYNEQFF.

CDR3 nucleotide sequence: TGTGCCAGTAGTATATCTCAGGGGGCATATGGCTACACCTTC. Its protein is CASSISQGAYGYTF. This chain connects TRBV19 to TRBJ1-2; the match to TRBD1 covers 8 bases. The length of the CDR3 is 14 residues. The trim removed 2 bases at V and 5 bases at J, leaving 4 bases unmatched. Germline CDR1 LNHDA, CDR2 SQIVND (reference sequence).